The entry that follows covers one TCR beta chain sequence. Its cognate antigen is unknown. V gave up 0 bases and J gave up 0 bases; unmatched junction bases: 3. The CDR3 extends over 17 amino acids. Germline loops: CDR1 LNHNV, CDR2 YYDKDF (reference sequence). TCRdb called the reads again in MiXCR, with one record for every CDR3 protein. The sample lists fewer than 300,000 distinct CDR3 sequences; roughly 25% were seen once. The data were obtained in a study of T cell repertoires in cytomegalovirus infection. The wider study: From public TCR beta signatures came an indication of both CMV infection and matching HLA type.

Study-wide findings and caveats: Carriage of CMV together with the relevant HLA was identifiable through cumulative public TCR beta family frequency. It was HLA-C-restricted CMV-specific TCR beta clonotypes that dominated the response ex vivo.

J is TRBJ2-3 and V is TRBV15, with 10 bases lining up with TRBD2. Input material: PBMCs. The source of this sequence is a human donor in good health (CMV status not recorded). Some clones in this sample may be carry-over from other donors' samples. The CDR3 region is CATSREATSGSTDTQYF. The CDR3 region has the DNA TGTGCCACCAGCAGAGAGGCGACTAGCGGGAGCACAGATACGCAGTATTTT.